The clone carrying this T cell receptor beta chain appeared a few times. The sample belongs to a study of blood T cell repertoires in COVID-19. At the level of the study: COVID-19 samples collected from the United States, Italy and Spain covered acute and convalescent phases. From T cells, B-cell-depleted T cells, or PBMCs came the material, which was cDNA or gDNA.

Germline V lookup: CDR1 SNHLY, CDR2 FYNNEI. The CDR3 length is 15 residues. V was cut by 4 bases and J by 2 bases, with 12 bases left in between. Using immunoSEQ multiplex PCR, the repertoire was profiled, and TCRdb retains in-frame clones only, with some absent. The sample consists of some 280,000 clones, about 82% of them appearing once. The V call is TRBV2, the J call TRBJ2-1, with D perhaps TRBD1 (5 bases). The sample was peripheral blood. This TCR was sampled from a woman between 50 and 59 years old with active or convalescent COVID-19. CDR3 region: CASSVGPPPYNEQFF. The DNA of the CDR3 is TGTGCCAGCAGTGTGGGGCCTCCTCCCTACAATGAGCAGTTCTTC.